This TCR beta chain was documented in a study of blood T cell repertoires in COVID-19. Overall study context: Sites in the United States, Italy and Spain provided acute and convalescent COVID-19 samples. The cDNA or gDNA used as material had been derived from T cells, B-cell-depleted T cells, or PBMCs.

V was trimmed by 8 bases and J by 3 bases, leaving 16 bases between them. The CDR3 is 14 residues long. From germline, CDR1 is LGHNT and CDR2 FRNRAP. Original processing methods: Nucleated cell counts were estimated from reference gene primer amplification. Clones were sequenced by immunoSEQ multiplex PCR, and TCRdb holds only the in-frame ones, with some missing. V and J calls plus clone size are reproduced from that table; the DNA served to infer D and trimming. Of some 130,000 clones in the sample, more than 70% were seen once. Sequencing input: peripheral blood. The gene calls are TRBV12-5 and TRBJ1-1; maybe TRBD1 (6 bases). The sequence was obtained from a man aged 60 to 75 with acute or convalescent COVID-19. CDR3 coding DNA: TGTGCTAGTCGCGAATACGGACAGTACACTGAAGCTTTCTTT. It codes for CASREYGQYTEAFF.